This T cell receptor (beta chain) originates from a study of immune evolution from preneoplasia to lung adenocarcinoma. Whole-study context: HLA loss of heterozygosity: 7% AIS, more than 14% MIA, around 35% ADC, none AAH. Study conclusions and caveats: Later-stage lesions seemingly showed higher T cell density and diversity than normal lung.

Two lung cancer pathologists independently confirmed each histologic diagnosis. The data were produced by immunoSEQ multiplex PCR, yet TCRdb's version contains in-frame clones alone and is incomplete. The table records roughly 35,000 clones, under 85% of them present only once. V shed 11 bases and J shed 5 bases, with 4 bases lying between them. This CDR3 has 9 residues. Germline CDR1 reads WNHNN; CDR2 reads SYGVQD (reference sequence). This clone is medium-sized by share. Its specificity is not known. The sequence was obtained from a person between 55 and 70 years old with lung adenocarcinoma. Material: FFPE invasive lung adenocarcinoma tissue. The V gene is TRBV10-1, the J gene TRBJ1-5; no clear D gene. CDR3 in amino acids: CARDQPQHF. The CDR3 DNA follows: TGCGCCCGCGATCAGCCCCAGCATTTT.